One sample yielded the 8 T cell receptor beta chains listed below, sequenced in a study of immune evolution from preneoplasia to lung adenocarcinoma. This table comes from immunoSEQ multiplex PCR, and its TCRdb copy is limited to in-frame clones, with some not included. This table holds several thousand clones, 60% to 80% found once. The sequencing input was FFPE minimally invasive lung adenocarcinoma tissue. All receptors derive from a donor aged 70 or over with lung adenocarcinoma.

In this sample, this clone turned up a few times. The CDR3 is CASSVARDRPSSEAFF. The CDR3 DNA follows: TGTGCCAGCAGCGTAGCCAGGGACAGACCATCTTCTGAAGCTTTCTTT. The chain employs TRBV9 and TRBJ1-1, with TRBD1 matching 7 bases. The germline V gene encodes CDR1 SGDLS and CDR2 YYNGEE. With V trimmed by 0 bases and J by 6 bases, 11 bases remained unmatched. This CDR3 has 16 amino acids. The full variable domain, completed using reference TRBV9 and TRBJ1-1, is DSGVTQTPKHLITATGQRVTLRCSPRSGDLSVYWYQQSLDQGLQFLIQYYNGEERAKGNILERFSAQQFPDLHSELNLSSLELGDSALYFCASSVARDRPSSEAFFGQGTRLTVV.

V usage is TRBV10-3 and J usage is TRBJ1-1; D is unresolved. V was cut by 3 bases and J by 6 bases, with 8 bases left in between. The CDR3 has 12 residues. Germline CDR1 and CDR2: ENHRY and SYGVKD. The CDR3 region is CAISERVSEAFF. In DNA, the CDR3 is TGTGCCATCAGTGAAAGGGTGTCTGAAGCTTTCTTT.

This chain uses TRBV9 with TRBJ1-1, with D possibly matching TRBD1 (6 bases). There are 15 residues in the CDR3. The ends were cut back, 0 bases at V and 6 bases at J, with 15 bases in the middle. Germline-derived CDR1 and CDR2 are SGDLS and YYNGEE. The CDR3 region has the DNA TGTGCCAGCAGCGTAGATCACAGGGAGGATTCTGAAGCTTTCTTT. It translates to CASSVDHREDSEAFF.

CDR3 bases: TGTGCCAGCAGCTCCCGGGACCACAATGAGCAGTTCTTC. This gives the protein CASSSRDHNEQFF. The chain links TRBV5-4 to TRBJ2-1, with D possibly called TRBD1 or TRBD2 (5 bases each). The V end was cut by 3 bases, the J end by 5 bases, with 9 bases between. The germline V gene encodes CDR1 SGHNT and CDR2 YYREEE (reference sequence). This CDR3 is 13 amino acids long.

V usage is TRBV7-3 and J usage is TRBJ2-3, with 7 bases identical to TRBD2. Germline assignment: CDR1 SGHTA and CDR2 FQGTGA. V shed 5 bases, J shed 6 bases, and the junction held 2 bases outside the gene matches. The CDR3 has 12 amino acids. The CDR3 nucleotides are TGTGCCAGCAGCCGGGACTACGATACGCAGTATTTT. Translating gives CASSRDYDTQYF.

DNA for the CDR3: TGCAGCGTTGAAGTAAACGTACGACACTCTGGGGCCAACGTCCTGACTTTC. It encodes CSVEVNVRHSGANVLTF. The chain employs TRBV29-1 and TRBJ2-6; no reliable D call. V shed 1 base and J shed 0 bases, with 13 bases lying between them. The CDR3 runs to 17 residues. CDR1 is SQVTM, CDR2 ANQGSEA, per germline.

The chain uses TRBV6-1 and TRBJ1-6; tentatively, D is TRBD1 (6 bases). This CDR3 comprises 17 residues. With 2 bases removed from V and 8 bases from J, the gap between germline ends came to 19 bases. Germline assignment: CDR1 MNHNS and CDR2 SASEGT. As DNA, the CDR3 is TGTGCCAGCAGTGAATTGAGGGGGGGGAGTGGTGATTCACCCCTCCACTTT. This sequence encodes CASSELRGGSGDSPLHF.

The chain employs TRBV11-2 and TRBJ2-7; D is undetermined. Trimming shortened V by 5 bases and J by 3 bases, and 14 bases separated the two germline ends. CDR1 and CDR2 (germline): SGHAT, FQNNGV. CDR3 length equals 14 residues. CDR3 in amino acids: CASSPRAMDYEQYF. The CDR3 DNA reads as TGTGCCAGCAGCCCTAGGGCAATGGACTACGAGCAGTACTTC.